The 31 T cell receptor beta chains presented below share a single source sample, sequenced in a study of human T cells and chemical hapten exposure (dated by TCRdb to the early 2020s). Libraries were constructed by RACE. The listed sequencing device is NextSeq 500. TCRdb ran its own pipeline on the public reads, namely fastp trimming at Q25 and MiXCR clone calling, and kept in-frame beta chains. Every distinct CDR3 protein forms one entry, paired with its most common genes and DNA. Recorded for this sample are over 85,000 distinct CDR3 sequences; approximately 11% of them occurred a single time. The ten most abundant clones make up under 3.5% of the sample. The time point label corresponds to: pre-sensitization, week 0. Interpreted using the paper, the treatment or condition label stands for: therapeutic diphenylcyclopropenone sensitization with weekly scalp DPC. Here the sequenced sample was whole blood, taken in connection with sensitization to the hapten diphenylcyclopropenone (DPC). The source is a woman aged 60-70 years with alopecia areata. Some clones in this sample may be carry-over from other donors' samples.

CDR3 residues: CASSLGYGSPSGYTF. As DNA, the CDR3 is TGCGCCAGCAGCTTGGGGTACGGGTCCCCGAGCGGCTACACCTTC. V usage is TRBV5-1 and J usage is TRBJ1-2; the D is unclear. V lost 0 bases, J lost 8 bases, and 17 bases lay in between. The CDR3 totals 15 residues. The germline V gene has CDR1 SGHRS and CDR2 YFSETQ.

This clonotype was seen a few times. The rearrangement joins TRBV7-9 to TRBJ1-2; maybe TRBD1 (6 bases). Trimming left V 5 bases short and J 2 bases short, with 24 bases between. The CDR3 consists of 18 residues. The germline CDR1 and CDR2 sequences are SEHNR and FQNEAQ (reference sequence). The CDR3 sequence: CASSPQTRGRGKNYGYTF. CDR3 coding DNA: TGTGCCAGCAGCCCCCAAACCAGGGGCAGAGGGAAAAACTATGGCTACACCTTC. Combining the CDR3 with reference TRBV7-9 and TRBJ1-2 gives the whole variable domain DTGVSQNPRHKITKRGQNVTFRCDPISEHNRLYWYRQTLGQGPEFLTYFQNEAQLEKSRLLSDRFSAERPKGSFSTLEIQRTEQGDSAMYLCASSPQTRGRGKNYGYTFGSGTRLTVV.

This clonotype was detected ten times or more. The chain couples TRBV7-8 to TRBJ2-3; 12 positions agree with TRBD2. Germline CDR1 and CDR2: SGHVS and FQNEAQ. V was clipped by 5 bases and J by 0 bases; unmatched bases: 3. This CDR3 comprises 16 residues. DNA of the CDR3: TGTGCCAGCAGCGAGGGGACTAGCGGGAGCACAGATACGCAGTATTTT. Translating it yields CASSEGTSGSTDTQYF.

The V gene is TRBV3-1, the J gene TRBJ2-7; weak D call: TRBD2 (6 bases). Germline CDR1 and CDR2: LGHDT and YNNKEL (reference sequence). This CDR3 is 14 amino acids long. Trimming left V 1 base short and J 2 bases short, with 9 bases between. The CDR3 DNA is TGTGCCAGCAGCCAAGTAGCGGCAACCTACGAGCAGTACTTC. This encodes CASSQVAATYEQYF.

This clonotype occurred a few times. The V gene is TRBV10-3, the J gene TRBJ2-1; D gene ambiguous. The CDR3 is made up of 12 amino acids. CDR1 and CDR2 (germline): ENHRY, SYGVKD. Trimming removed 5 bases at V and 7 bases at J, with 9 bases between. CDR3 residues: CAISFKGNEQFF. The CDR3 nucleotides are TGTGCCATCAGTTTTAAAGGAAATGAGCAGTTCTTC.

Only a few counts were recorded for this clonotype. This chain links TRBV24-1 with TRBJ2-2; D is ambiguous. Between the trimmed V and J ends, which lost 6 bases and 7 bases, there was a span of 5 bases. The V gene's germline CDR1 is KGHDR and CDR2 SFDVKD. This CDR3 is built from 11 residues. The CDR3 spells CATSYNGELFF. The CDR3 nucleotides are TGTGCCACCAGTTATAACGGGGAGCTGTTTTTT.

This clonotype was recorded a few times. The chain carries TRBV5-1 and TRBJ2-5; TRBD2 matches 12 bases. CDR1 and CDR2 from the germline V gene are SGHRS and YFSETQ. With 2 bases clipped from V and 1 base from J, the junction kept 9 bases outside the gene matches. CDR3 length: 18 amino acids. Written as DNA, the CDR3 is TGCGCCAGCAGCTTTTCAACTAGCGGGGGGAACCCCCAAGAGACCCAGTACTTC. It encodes CASSFSTSGGNPQETQYF.

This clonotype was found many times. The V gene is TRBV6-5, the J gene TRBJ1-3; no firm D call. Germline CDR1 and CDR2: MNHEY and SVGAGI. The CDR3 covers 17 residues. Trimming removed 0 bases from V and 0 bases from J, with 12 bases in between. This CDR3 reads CASSYSAPLSSGNTIYF. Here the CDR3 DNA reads TGTGCCAGCAGTTACTCAGCCCCCCTGAGCTCTGGAAACACCATATATTTT.

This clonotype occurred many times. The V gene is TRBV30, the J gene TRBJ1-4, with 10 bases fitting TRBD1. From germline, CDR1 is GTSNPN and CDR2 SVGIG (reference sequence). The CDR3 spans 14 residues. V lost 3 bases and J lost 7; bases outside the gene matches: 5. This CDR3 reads CAWSPGTGVEKLFF. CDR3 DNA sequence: TGTGCCTGGAGCCCCGGGACAGGGGTTGAAAAACTGTTTTTT.

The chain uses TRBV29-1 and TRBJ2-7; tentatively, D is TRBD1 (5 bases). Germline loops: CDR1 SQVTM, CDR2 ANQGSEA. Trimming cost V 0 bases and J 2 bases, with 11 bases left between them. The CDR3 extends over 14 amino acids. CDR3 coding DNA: TGCAGCGTTGAAGATCCAGGGCCCACCTACGAGCAGTACTTC. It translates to CSVEDPGPTYEQYF.

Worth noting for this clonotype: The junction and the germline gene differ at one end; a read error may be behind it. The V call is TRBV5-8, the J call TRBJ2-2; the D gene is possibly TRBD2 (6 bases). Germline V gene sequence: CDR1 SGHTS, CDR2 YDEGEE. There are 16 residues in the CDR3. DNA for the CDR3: TGTGCCAGCAGCCCCGGTAGGGAGGCGAACACCGGGGAGCTGGTTTTT. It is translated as CASSPGREANTGELVF.

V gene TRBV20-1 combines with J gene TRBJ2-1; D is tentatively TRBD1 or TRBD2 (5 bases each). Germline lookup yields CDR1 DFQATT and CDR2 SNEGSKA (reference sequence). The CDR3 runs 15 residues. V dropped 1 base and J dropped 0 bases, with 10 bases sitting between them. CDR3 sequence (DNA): TGCAGTGCTAGAGGGGACGGTAGCTCCTACAATGAGCAGTTCTTC. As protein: CSARGDGSSYNEQFF.

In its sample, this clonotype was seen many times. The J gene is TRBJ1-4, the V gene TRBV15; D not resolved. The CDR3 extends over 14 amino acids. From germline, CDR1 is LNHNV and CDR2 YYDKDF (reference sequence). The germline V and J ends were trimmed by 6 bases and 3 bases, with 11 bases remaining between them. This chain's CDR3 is CATSPGNSNEKLFF. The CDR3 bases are TGTGCCACCAGTCCGGGGAATTCTAATGAAAAACTGTTTTTT.

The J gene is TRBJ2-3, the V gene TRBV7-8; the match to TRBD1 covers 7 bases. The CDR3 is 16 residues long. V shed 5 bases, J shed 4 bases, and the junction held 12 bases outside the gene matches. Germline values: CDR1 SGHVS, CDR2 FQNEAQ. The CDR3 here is CASSHRRGGGPDTQYF. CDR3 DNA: TGTGCCAGCAGCCACCGTCGAGGGGGCGGGCCAGATACGCAGTATTTT.

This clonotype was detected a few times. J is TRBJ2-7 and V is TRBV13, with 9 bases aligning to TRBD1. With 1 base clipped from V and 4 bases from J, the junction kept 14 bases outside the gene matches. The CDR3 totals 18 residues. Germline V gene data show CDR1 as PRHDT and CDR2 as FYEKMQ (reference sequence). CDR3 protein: CASSLAPDTGTGPYEQYF. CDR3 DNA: TGTGCCAGCAGCTTAGCACCTGACACCGGGACAGGGCCTTACGAGCAGTACTTC.

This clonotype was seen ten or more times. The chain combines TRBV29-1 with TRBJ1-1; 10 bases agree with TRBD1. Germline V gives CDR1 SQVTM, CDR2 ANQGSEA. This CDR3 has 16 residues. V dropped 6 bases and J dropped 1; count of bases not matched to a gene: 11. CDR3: CSVSRTGGHENTEAFF. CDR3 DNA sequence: TGCAGCGTGAGTCGGACAGGGGGACATGAGAACACTGAAGCTTTCTTT.

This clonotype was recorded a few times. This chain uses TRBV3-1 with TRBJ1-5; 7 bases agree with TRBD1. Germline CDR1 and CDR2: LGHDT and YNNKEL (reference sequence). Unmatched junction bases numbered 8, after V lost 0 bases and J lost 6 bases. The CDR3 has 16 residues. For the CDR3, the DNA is TGTGCCAGCAGCCAAGAAGGTGCAGGGGGAGGTCAGCCCCAGCATTTT. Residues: CASSQEGAGGGQPQHF.

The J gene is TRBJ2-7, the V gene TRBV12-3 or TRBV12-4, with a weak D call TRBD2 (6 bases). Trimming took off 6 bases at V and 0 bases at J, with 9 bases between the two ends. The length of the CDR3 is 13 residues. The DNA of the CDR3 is TGTGCCAGCAGAGGAGGGGCCTCCTACGAGCAGTACTTC. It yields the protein CASRGGASYEQYF.

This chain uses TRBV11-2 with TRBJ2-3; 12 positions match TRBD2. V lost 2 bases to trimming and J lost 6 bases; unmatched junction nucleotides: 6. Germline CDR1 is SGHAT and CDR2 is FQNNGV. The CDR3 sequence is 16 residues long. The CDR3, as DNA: TGTGCCAGCAGCTTAAGAGGACTAGCGGGGACCGATACGCAGTATTTT. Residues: CASSLRGLAGTDTQYF.

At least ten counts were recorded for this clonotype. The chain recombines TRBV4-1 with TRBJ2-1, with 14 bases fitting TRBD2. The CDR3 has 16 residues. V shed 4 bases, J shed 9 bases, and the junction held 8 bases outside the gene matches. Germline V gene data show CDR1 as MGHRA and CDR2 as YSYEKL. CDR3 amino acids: CASSPRGLAGAGEQFF. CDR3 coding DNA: TGCGCCAGCAGCCCCCGGGGACTAGCGGGGGCGGGTGAGCAGTTCTTC.

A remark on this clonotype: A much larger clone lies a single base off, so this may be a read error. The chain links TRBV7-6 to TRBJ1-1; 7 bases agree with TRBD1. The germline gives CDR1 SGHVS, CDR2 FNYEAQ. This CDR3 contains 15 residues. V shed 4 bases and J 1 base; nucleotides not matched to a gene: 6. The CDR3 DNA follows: TGTGCCAGCAGCTCGGCGACAGGGCGGAACACTGAAGCTTTCTTT. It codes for CASSSATGRNTEAFF.

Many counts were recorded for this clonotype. This CDR3 reads CASSPSRRVGYEQYF. As DNA, the CDR3 is TGTGCCAGCAGCCCATCTCGCAGGGTAGGTTACGAGCAGTACTTC. V is TRBV9 and J is TRBJ2-7; D perhaps matches TRBD1 (5 bases). Germline CDR1 and CDR2: SGDLS and YYNGEE. The ends were cut back, 4 bases at V and 4 bases at J, with 18 bases in the middle. The CDR3 has 15 amino acids.

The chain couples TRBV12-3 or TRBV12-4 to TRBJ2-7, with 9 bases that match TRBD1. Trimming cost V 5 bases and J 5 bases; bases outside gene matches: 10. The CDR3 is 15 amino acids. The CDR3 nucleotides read TGTGCCAGCAGTCCCCACCGGGACAGGGTTGACGAGCAGTACTTC. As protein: CASSPHRDRVDEQYF.

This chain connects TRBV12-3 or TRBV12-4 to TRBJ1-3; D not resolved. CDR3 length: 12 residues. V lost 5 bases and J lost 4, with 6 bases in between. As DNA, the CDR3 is TGTGCCAGCAGTACTACAGGAAACACCATATATTTT. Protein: CASSTTGNTIYF.

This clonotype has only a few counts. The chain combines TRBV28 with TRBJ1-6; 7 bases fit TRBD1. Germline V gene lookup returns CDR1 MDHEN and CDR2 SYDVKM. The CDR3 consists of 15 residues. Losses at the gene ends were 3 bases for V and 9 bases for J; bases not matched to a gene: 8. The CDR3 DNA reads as TGTGCCAGCAGTTTTAGCAGGGCAGGGGGTTCACCCCTCCACTTT. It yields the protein CASSFSRAGGSPLHF.

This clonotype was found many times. Here the CDR3 DNA reads TGTGCCAGCTCAACCAGACAGGCCCCGAACACCGGGGAGCTGTTTTTT. It codes for CASSTRQAPNTGELFF. This chain connects TRBV18 to TRBJ2-2; TRBD1 is a possible D gene (6 bases). This CDR3 contains 16 residues. V was clipped by 5 bases and J by 0 bases, with 13 bases between them. CDR1 is KGHSH, CDR2 LQKENI, per germline. Full variable domain (rest looked up from reference TRBV18 and TRBJ2-2): NAGVMQNPRHLVRRRGQEARLRCSPMKGHSHVYWYRQLPEEGLKFMVYLQKENIIDESGMPKERFSAEFPKEGPSILRIQQVVRGDSAAYFCASSTRQAPNTGELFFGEGSRLTVL.

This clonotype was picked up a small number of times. CDR3 DNA sequence: TGTGCCAGCAGACCCGTTGCTGGGCTTCGGACAGCTAGCACAGATACGCAGTATTTT. Protein product: CASRPVAGLRTASTDTQYF. The rearrangement uses TRBV7-3 and TRBJ2-3, with D possibly matching TRBD1 (6 bases). The V end lost 6 bases, the J end lost 0 bases, and 25 bases lay between the germline ends. There are 19 residues in the CDR3. CDR1 and CDR2 from the germline V gene are SGHTA and FQGTGA. The variable domain in full, with the rest retrieved from reference TRBV7-3 and TRBJ2-3, is GAGVSQTPSNKVTEKGKYVELRCDPISGHTALYWYRQSLGQGPEFLIYFQGTGAADDSGLPNDRFFAVRPEGSVSTLKIQRTERGDSAVYLCASRPVAGLRTASTDTQYFGPGTRLTVL.

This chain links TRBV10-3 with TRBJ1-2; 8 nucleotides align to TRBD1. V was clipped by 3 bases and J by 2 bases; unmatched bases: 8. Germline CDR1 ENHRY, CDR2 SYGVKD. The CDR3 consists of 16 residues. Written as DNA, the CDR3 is TGTGCCATCAGTGACTCCCCCAGGGGGCTCAACTATGGCTACACCTTC. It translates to CAISDSPRGLNYGYTF.

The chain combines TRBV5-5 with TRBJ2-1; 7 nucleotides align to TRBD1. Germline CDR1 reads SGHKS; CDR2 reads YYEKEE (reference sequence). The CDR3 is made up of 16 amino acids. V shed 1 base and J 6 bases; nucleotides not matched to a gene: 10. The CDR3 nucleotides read TGTGCCAGCAGCTTGAGTCGGGACAGCTCCCTCAATGAGCAGTTCTTC. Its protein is CASSLSRDSSLNEQFF.

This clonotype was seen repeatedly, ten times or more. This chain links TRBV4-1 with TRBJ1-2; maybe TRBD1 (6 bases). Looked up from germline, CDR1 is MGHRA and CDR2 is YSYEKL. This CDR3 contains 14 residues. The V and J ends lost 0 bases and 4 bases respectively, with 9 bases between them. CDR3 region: CASSQDGGRYGYTF. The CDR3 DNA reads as TGCGCCAGCAGCCAAGATGGGGGCCGCTATGGCTACACCTTC.

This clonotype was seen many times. The CDR3: CASSVTGGHQPQHF. CDR3 DNA: TGTGCCAGTAGTGTAACAGGGGGCCATCAGCCCCAGCATTTT. The chain links TRBV19 to TRBJ1-5, with 9 bases aligning to TRBD1. The CDR3 is 14 residues long. The germline V gene encodes CDR1 LNHDA and CDR2 SQIVND (reference sequence). After removal of 5 bases from V and 5 bases from J, the junction contained 4 bases not matched to a gene.